The subject of this entry is one TCR beta chain. Antigen unknown. This record belongs to a study of vaccination and CD4 T cells after COVID-19. Study in general: Cultures acting as controls obtained a CEFX pool, an HIV-1 Nef pool, or no peptide.

V dropped 3 bases and J dropped 2 bases, with 19 bases sitting between them. Germline V gene data show CDR1 as KGHSH and CDR2 as LQKENI. This CDR3 is 17 amino acids long. Sample treatment: approximately 9-day PBMC culture with coronavirus spike peptide pools or control peptides (ViraFEST assay). PCR tests turned positive between March and December 2020, before US Alpha, Beta and Delta variants. Every well contained 1.5 million to 2.5 million PBMCs, which were grown with around 10 IU/ml IL-2 and roughly 9.7 ug/ml peptide pools. Sequence data for DNA of cultured CD4+ T cells were generated by the Oncomine TCR Beta short-read assay. Genomic DNA was drawn out of CD4+ T cells grown in culture. TCRdb analysed the PCR reads with MiXCR anew, one entry per CDR3 protein. Of 11,000 to 15,000 distinct CDR3 sequences listed, approximately 33% are singletons.

The sample consisted of CD4+ T cells from blood, cultured in vitro, taken after SARS-CoV-2 vaccination. The chain carries TRBV18 and TRBJ1-2; D remains ambiguous. The origin of this receptor is a human donor who had recovered from COVID-19. The CDR3 spells CASSPSTVLSGNYGYTF. In DNA, the CDR3 is TGTGCCAGCTCACCTAGCACCGTCTTGTCCGGAAACTATGGCTACACCTTC.